Shown below are 30 T cell receptor beta chains from a single sample sequenced in a study of OX40 agonist ivuxolimab in advanced cancers. Sequenced by immunoSEQ multiplex PCR; TCRdb stores in-frame clones only, minus some. In the table there are about 77,000 clones, roughly 80% of which are singletons. This specimen was CD4+ or CD8+ T cells sorted from blood, taken in a trial of the OX40 agonist ivuxolimab. These receptors all come from an adult with an advanced solid tumor such as melanoma, head and neck, liver or kidney cancer.

V is TRBV30 and J is TRBJ1-4; a possible D gene is TRBD1 (5 bases). V lost 3 bases to trimming and J lost 0 bases, with 17 bases between them. The CDR3 runs to 17 residues. Germline-derived CDR1 and CDR2 are GTSNPN and SVGIG (reference sequence). CDR3 coding DNA: TGTGCCTGGAGATTATGGGGCGGAAATGCAACTAATGAAAAACTGTTTTTT. This translates into CAWRLWGGNATNEKLFF.

V is TRBV19 and J is TRBJ1-1; no definite D call. CDR3 length: 14 amino acids. Germline CDR1 reads LNHDA; CDR2 reads SQIVND (reference sequence). Trimming cost V 6 bases and J 1 base, with 12 bases left between them. The chain's CDR3 is CASSMHGGNTEAFF. CDR3 sequence (DNA): TGTGCCAGTAGCATGCACGGTGGGAACACTGAAGCTTTCTTT.

The CDR3 is CASSVRPAANNEQFF. As DNA, the CDR3 is TGTGCCAGCAGCGTACGGCCAGCGGCCAACAATGAGCAGTTCTTC. The gene calls are TRBV9 and TRBJ2-1; D may be TRBD2 (5 bases). Per the germline V gene, CDR1 is SGDLS and CDR2 is YYNGEE. V was shortened by 1 base and J by 5 bases, with 13 bases between the two germline ends. The CDR3 loop spans 15 amino acids.

The V call is TRBV19, the J call TRBJ2-3; 10 nucleotides line up with TRBD2. The CDR3 totals 15 residues. Germline values: CDR1 LNHDA, CDR2 SQIVND (reference sequence). The ends lost 3 bases at V and 4 bases at J; junction bases unmatched: 4. The CDR3 sequence: CASSITSGAADTQYF. The CDR3 bases are TGTGCCAGTAGTATTACTAGCGGGGCTGCAGATACGCAGTATTTT.

The V call is TRBV14, the J call TRBJ1-1, with D uncertain. CDR3 size: 13 residues. Trimming took 8 bases from V and 0 from J, leaving 10 bases between them. In germline, CDR1 is SGHDN, CDR2 FVKESK. In nucleotides, the CDR3 is TGTGCCAGCGAATATATACTGAACACTGAAGCTTTCTTT. Residues: CASEYILNTEAFF.

This clone was observed a few times. The gene calls are TRBV10-3 and TRBJ1-1, with 7 bases aligning to TRBD1. Trimming cost V 6 bases and J 7 bases; bases outside gene matches: 8. CDR3 size: 13 residues. Germline lookup yields CDR1 ENHRY and CDR2 SYGVKD. The CDR3 region has the DNA TGTGCCATCAGGACACAGGGGAACGGTGAAGCTTTCTTT. This gives the protein CAIRTQGNGEAFF.

This clone was found a few times. This chain connects TRBV4-1 to TRBJ2-7, with a tentative D call TRBD2 (5 bases). The CDR3 contains 16 residues. V shed 1 base and J shed 6 bases, with 19 bases lying between them. Germline CDR1 is MGHRA and CDR2 is YSYEKL. CDR3 sequence (DNA): TGCGCCAGCAGCCAAGTTGTGGGAGTCATTTCTCTCGAGCAGTACTTC. This encodes CASSQVVGVISLEQYF.

This sequence joins TRBV7-3 and TRBJ2-2; 12 bases are a match to TRBD2. The CDR3 spans 16 residues. The germline V gene has CDR1 SGHTA and CDR2 FQGTGA. J was trimmed by 7 bases and V by 5 bases; bases with no gene match: 8. The CDR3 DNA reads TGTGCCAGCAGCCCCTCTAGCGGGGGGGCCCACGGGGAGCTGTTTTTT. Protein: CASSPSSGGAHGELFF. The entire variable domain, with the rest obtained from reference TRBV7-3 and TRBJ2-2, is as follows: GAGVSQTPSNKVTEKGKYVELRCDPISGHTALYWYRQSLGQGPEFLIYFQGTGAADDSGLPNDRFFAVRPEGSVSTLKIQRTERGDSAVYLCASSPSSGGAHGELFFGEGSRLTVL.

This sequence joins TRBV6-6 and TRBJ1-4; unclear D gene. Germline loops: CDR1 MNHNY, CDR2 SVGAGI (reference sequence). V lost 4 bases to trimming and J lost 0 bases, with 6 bases between them. The CDR3 runs 14 residues. CDR3 sequence reads: CASSFRATNEKLFF. The CDR3 coding sequence is TGTGCCAGCAGTTTTAGAGCAACTAATGAAAAACTGTTTTTT.

The J gene is TRBJ1-2, the V gene TRBV7-9; D uncertain. Looked up from germline, CDR1 is SEHNR and CDR2 is FQNEAQ (reference sequence). CDR3 length: 16 amino acids. Trimming took off 0 bases at V and 8 bases at J, with 19 bases between the two ends. The chain's CDR3 is CASSLASLTVVGGYTF. The CDR3 DNA is TGTGCCAGCAGCTTAGCTAGCTTGACTGTGGTGGGGGGCTACACCTTC.

The chain joins TRBV9 to TRBJ2-1; 8 bases line up with TRBD2. The CDR3 covers 16 residues. CDR1 and CDR2 from the germline V gene are SGDLS and YYNGEE. V was pared by 2 bases and J by 8 bases, with 12 bases of the junction left unmatched. The CDR3 loop reads CASSVRGASGWDEQFF. The CDR3 coding sequence is TGTGCCAGCAGCGTGAGAGGGGCTAGCGGGTGGGATGAGCAGTTCTTC.

The chain employs TRBV5-5 and TRBJ1-5; weak D call: TRBD1 (5 bases). Germline V gene sequence: CDR1 SGHKS, CDR2 YYEKEE (reference sequence). The CDR3 sequence is 13 residues long. V was pared by 1 base and J by 9 bases, with 11 bases between. DNA of the CDR3: TGTGCCAGCAGCTTGCCAGGGCCTGGGCCCCAGCATTTT. Residues: CASSLPGPGPQHF. Full variable domain (missing parts from reference TRBV5-5 and TRBJ1-5): DAGVTQSPTHLIKTRGQQVTLRCSPISGHKSVSWYQQVLGQGPQFIFQYYEKEERGRGNFPDRFSARQFPNYSSELNVNALLLGDSALYLCASSLPGPGPQHFGDGTRLSIL.

V and J are TRBV4-1 and TRBJ1-4, with TRBD1 matching over 8 bases. Germline-derived CDR1 and CDR2 are MGHRA and YSYEKL. Trimming took 4 bases from V and 7 from J; bases not matched to a gene: 17. The CDR3 length is 18 residues. The CDR3 is CASSPTGTGGEVREKLFF. CDR3 sequence (DNA): TGCGCCAGCAGCCCCACCGGGACAGGAGGGGAGGTACGTGAAAAACTGTTTTTT.

The chain is built from TRBV6-5 and TRBJ2-7; D gene unclear. The CDR3 contains 14 residues. The germline V gene encodes CDR1 MNHEY and CDR2 SVGAGI. Trimming removed 3 bases at V and 2 bases at J, with 11 bases between. The CDR3 region has the DNA TGTGCCAGCAGTTATGGACGGCCAGCCTACGAGCAGTACTTC. Its protein is CASSYGRPAYEQYF.

The CDR3 DNA sequence: TGTGCCAGTAGTATGGTGCGCAATGAGCAGTTCTTC. This codes for CASSMVRNEQFF. The J gene is TRBJ2-1, the V gene TRBV19; no reliable D call. Looked up from germline, CDR1 is LNHDA and CDR2 is SQIVND (reference sequence). This CDR3 contains 12 residues. V was pared by 3 bases and J by 6 bases, with 6 bases between.

The chain employs TRBV10-3 and TRBJ1-2; D is perhaps TRBD1 (6 bases). This CDR3 contains 14 residues. Germline CDR1 reads ENHRY; CDR2 reads SYGVKD. Trimming cost V 2 bases and J 12 bases, with 19 bases left between them. The CDR3 protein is CAISEPINRQVDTF. The CDR3 DNA follows: TGTGCCATCAGTGAGCCTATAAACCGACAGGTAGACACCTTC.

The gene calls are TRBV5-1 and TRBJ1-1, with D unclear. The germline gives CDR1 SGHRS, CDR2 YFSETQ. The CDR3 totals 15 residues. V was clipped by 0 bases and J by 6 bases, with 15 bases between them. CDR3 coding DNA: TGCGCCAGCAGCTTGGCCGTGTCTCAAGGGTCTGAAGCTTTCTTT. Its protein is CASSLAVSQGSEAFF.

The chain uses TRBV11-3 and TRBJ2-5; perhaps TRBD1 as D (6 bases). The CDR3 totals 15 residues. The V and J ends lost 1 base and 2 bases respectively, with 11 bases between them. Germline CDR1 reads SGHNT; CDR2 reads YENEEA. CDR3 coding DNA: TGTGCCAGCAGCTTAGTTTCGGGACATCAAGAGACCCAGTACTTC. Residues: CASSLVSGHQETQYF. Using reference TRBV11-3 and TRBJ2-5 for the parts outside the CDR3, the full variable domain is EAGVVQSPRYKIIEKKQPVAFWCNPISGHNTLYWYLQNLGQGPELLIRYENEEAVDDSQLPKDRFSAERLKGVDSTLKIQPAELGDSAVYLCASSLVSGHQETQYFGPGTRLLVL.

This chain joins TRBV5-1 and TRBJ2-5; TRBD1 matches 10 bases. In germline, CDR1 is SGHRS, CDR2 YFSETQ. The CDR3 contains 15 residues. Unmatched junction bases numbered 8, after V lost 4 bases and J lost 5 bases. CDR3 residues: CASSGDRGRQETQYF. CDR3 DNA sequence: TGCGCCAGCAGCGGCGACAGGGGGCGTCAGGAGACCCAGTACTTC.

The chain is built from TRBV11-3 and TRBJ2-3; D possibly corresponds to TRBD2 (5 bases). V was trimmed by 3 bases and J by 9 bases, leaving 16 bases between them. Germline values: CDR1 SGHNT, CDR2 YENEEA. The CDR3 consists of 14 residues. CDR3 loop: CASSLERTPRTQYF. Written as DNA, the CDR3 is TGTGCCAGCAGCTTGGAGCGGACCCCCCGGACGCAGTATTTT.

The rearrangement joins TRBV6-4 to TRBJ1-6; no clear D gene. CDR1 and CDR2 from the germline V gene are MRHNA and SNTAGT. Trimming took 2 bases from V and 5 from J, leaving 4 bases between them. This CDR3 is 13 amino acids long. The CDR3 region has the DNA TGTGCCAGCAGTGACAGGGATAATTCACCCCTCCACTTT. Protein: CASSDRDNSPLHF.

The rearrangement links TRBV7-2 to TRBJ2-3; a possible D gene is TRBD2 (6 bases). Germline-derived CDR1 and CDR2 are SGHTA and FQGNSA. The CDR3 is made up of 13 amino acids. Trimming removed 4 bases from V and 6 bases from J, with 11 bases in between. CDR3 coding DNA: TGTGCCAGCAGCTGGGGTCTAGCGGATACGCAGTATTTT. Amino acids: CASSWGLADTQYF.

The chain carries TRBV5-8 and TRBJ2-1; a weak D match, TRBD1 (6 bases). There are 15 residues in the CDR3. Between the trimmed V and J ends, which lost 2 bases and 1 base, there was a span of 10 bases. CDR1 and CDR2 (germline): SGHTS, YDEGEE. The DNA of the CDR3 is TGTGCCAGCAGCTTTAGGGGGTTATCCTACAATGAGCAGTTCTTC. It yields the protein CASSFRGLSYNEQFF.

V and J are TRBV5-5 and TRBJ1-5, with 10 bases fitting TRBD1. This CDR3 region has 17 residues. Per germline, CDR1 SGHKS and CDR2 YYEKEE (reference sequence). V gave up 4 bases and J gave up 0 bases; unmatched junction bases: 7. For the CDR3, the DNA is TGTGCCAGCAGCAAGACAGGGGGCTGGAATAGCAATCAGCCCCAGCATTTT. Protein sequence: CASSKTGGWNSNQPQHF.

The chain joins TRBV6-6 to TRBJ1-6, with 10 nucleotides matching TRBD1. The trim removed 5 bases at V and 18 bases at J, leaving 7 bases unmatched. Germline-derived CDR1 and CDR2 are MNHNY and SVGAGI (reference sequence). The CDR3 runs to 12 residues. The CDR3 region is CASSPGTGAHHF. The CDR3 nucleotides are TGTGCCAGCAGTCCCGGGACAGGGGCCCACCACTTT.

The rearrangement links TRBV19 to TRBJ1-1, with TRBD1 as a possible D gene (5 bases). V lost 11 bases and J lost 1, with 20 bases in between. This CDR3 is built from 15 residues. The germline V gene has CDR1 LNHDA and CDR2 SQIVND (reference sequence). The CDR3 is CAVGLWGRSNTEAFF. Written as DNA, the CDR3 is TGTGCCGTGGGATTGTGGGGACGGTCGAACACTGAAGCTTTCTTT. Complete variable domain (other parts from reference TRBV19 and TRBJ1-1): DGGITQSPKYLFRKEGQNVTLSCEQNLNHDAMYWYRQDPGQGLRLIYYSQIVNDFQKGDIAEGYSVSREKKESFPLTVTSAQKNPTAFYLCAVGLWGRSNTEAFFGQGTRLTVV.

V and J are TRBV5-1 and TRBJ2-1, with unresolved D. The CDR3 runs 16 residues. Germline V gene lookup returns CDR1 SGHRS and CDR2 YFSETQ. The V end was cut by 2 bases, the J end by 0 bases, with 12 bases between. The CDR3 loop reads CASSFGGSGSYNEQFF. The CDR3 DNA sequence: TGCGCCAGCAGCTTTGGTGGGTCCGGCTCCTACAATGAGCAGTTCTTC.

This sequence joins TRBV6-6 and TRBJ2-3; tentative D call: TRBD1 (6 bases). CDR3 size: 14 residues. V was clipped by 6 bases and J by 5 bases, with 15 bases between them. From germline, CDR1 is MNHNY and CDR2 SVGAGI (reference sequence). The CDR3, as DNA: TGTGCCAGCAGGACGAGAGTAGGGGGAGATACGCAGTATTTT. Its translation: CASRTRVGGDTQYF.

This chain links TRBV10-3 with TRBJ2-7; no reliable D call. The germline gives CDR1 ENHRY, CDR2 SYGVKD. The V end lost 3 bases, the J end lost 7 bases, and 7 bases lay between the germline ends. This CDR3 has 11 residues. The CDR3 here is CAISDDSEQYF. The CDR3 DNA follows: TGTGCCATCAGTGATGACTCTGAGCAGTACTTC.

This clone was counted once. This CDR3 reads CASSLRQGVTDGYTF. In nucleotides, the CDR3 is TGTGCCAGTAGTCTGCGACAGGGGGTTACAGATGGCTACACCTTC. This chain uses TRBV19 with TRBJ1-2; the match to TRBD1 covers 9 bases. The junction had 10 bases not matched to a gene; V was cut back by 5 bases and J by 6 bases. CDR1 LNHDA and CDR2 SQIVND come from the germline V gene (reference sequence). This CDR3 has 15 amino acids.